The 6 T cell receptor beta chains reported below all come from one sample, sequenced in a study of Ad26.COV2.S vaccination and SARS-CoV-2 variants. Libraries were prepared by immunoSEQ multiplex PCR; TCRdb keeps only in-frame clonotypes and omits some of them. The sample lists about 330,000 clones, under 90% occurring once. Treatment of the sample: around 19 received Ad26.COV2.S at low or high dose, single or two shots; 5 received placebo; per-sample allocation not given. Sampling was performed 63 days after the first vaccine or placebo injection. This specimen consisted of peripheral blood, obtained in a trial of Ad26.COV2.S vaccine versus placebo. The receptors stem from a person aged 18 to 65 who received the Ad26.COV2.S COVID-19 vaccine or a placebo.

The chain carries TRBV19 and TRBJ1-1; D is ambiguous. Germline V gene sequence: CDR1 LNHDA, CDR2 SQIVND (reference sequence). Trimming shortened V by 9 bases and J by 7 bases, and 21 bases separated the two germline ends. The CDR3 loop spans 14 amino acids. CDR3 DNA: TGTGCCAGCTTCAGCCCCGGAAGAGCAATTGAAGCTTTCTTT. Its protein product is CASFSPGRAIEAFF.

The J gene is TRBJ1-2, the V gene TRBV11-2; D is uncertain. The length of the CDR3 is 16 residues. Trimming pared 5 bases from V and 0 bases from J, leaving 16 bases between. CDR1 is SGHAT and CDR2 is FQNNGV in the germline V gene. The CDR3 DNA reads TGTGCCAGCAGCCCCGAGGGCCTTTCATCTAACTATGGCTACACCTTC. Amino acids: CASSPEGLSSNYGYTF. Filled out from reference TRBV11-2 and TRBJ1-2, the complete variable domain reads EAGVAQSPRYKIIEKRQSVAFWCNPISGHATLYWYQQILGQGPKLLIQFQNNGVVDDSQLPKDRFSAERLKGVDSTLKIQPAKLEDSAVYLCASSPEGLSSNYGYTFGSGTRLTVV.

This rearrangement joins TRBV11-2 to TRBJ2-1, with 10 positions matching TRBD2. The CDR3 is made up of 18 amino acids. V lost 1 base to trimming and J lost 2 bases; unmatched junction nucleotides: 8. The V gene's germline CDR1 is SGHAT and CDR2 FQNNGV. The CDR3 reads CASSLGGLAGGPYNEQFF. DNA for the CDR3: TGTGCCAGCAGCTTAGGGGGGTTAGCGGGAGGCCCCTACAATGAGCAGTTCTTC.

This chain joins TRBV12-5 and TRBJ2-3, with 10 nucleotides matching TRBD2. Germline lookup yields CDR1 LGHNT and CDR2 FRNRAP. Trimming took 7 bases from V and 6 from J; bases not matched to a gene: 13. The CDR3 has 16 amino acids. The CDR3 spells CASVLSLAGAGDTQYF. DNA of the CDR3: TGTGCTAGTGTCCTCTCCCTAGCGGGGGCCGGGGATACGCAGTATTTT.

The rearrangement joins TRBV28 to TRBJ1-1; tentatively, D is TRBD1 (6 bases). The CDR3 length is 14 residues. Germline CDR1 is MDHEN and CDR2 is SYDVKM. The V gene lost 6 bases and the J gene lost 1 base, with 12 bases spanning the gap. The CDR3 loop is CASSWTEANTEAFF. The CDR3 DNA follows: TGTGCCAGCAGCTGGACAGAAGCGAACACTGAAGCTTTCTTT.

The genes are TRBV5-4 and TRBJ1-6; D unclear. V lost 3 bases and J 6 bases, leaving 7 bases between the germline ends. The CDR3 is 13 amino acids. CDR1 and CDR2 from the germline V gene are SGHNT and YYREEE (reference sequence). The CDR3 DNA sequence: TGTGCCAGCAGCTCAGTAATTAATTCACCCCTCCACTTT. Amino acid sequence: CASSSVINSPLHF.